This TCR beta chain stems from a study of blood T cell repertoires in COVID-19. Across the study: There were acute and convalescent COVID-19 samples, and they came from the United States, Italy and Spain. The cDNA or gDNA used as material had been derived from T cells, B-cell-depleted T cells, or PBMCs.

The Seattle patients joined while their infection was active and were tracked longitudinally afterward. Per the authors' pipeline: Using reference gene primer amplification, nucleated cell counts were estimated. Data came from immunoSEQ multiplex PCR; TCRdb stores just in-frame clones and leaves some out. V and J calls and clone size follow that table, whereas D and trimming were derived from the DNA. The sample has about 160,000 clones, 85% to 90% seen once. The CDR3 runs 16 residues. V lost 5 bases to trimming and J lost 8 bases; unmatched junction nucleotides: 14. The germline gives CDR1 MDHEN, CDR2 SYDVKM.

Sample: peripheral blood. The gene calls are TRBV28 and TRBJ1-2; 10 positions agree with TRBD1. The sequence came from a woman in her 70s with COVID-19, enrolled during active disease. The CDR3 nucleotides are TGTGCCAGCAGTCCCCGGGGGCGGACAGGGGGGCGGGGCTACACCTTC. Translation: CASSPRGRTGGRGYTF.